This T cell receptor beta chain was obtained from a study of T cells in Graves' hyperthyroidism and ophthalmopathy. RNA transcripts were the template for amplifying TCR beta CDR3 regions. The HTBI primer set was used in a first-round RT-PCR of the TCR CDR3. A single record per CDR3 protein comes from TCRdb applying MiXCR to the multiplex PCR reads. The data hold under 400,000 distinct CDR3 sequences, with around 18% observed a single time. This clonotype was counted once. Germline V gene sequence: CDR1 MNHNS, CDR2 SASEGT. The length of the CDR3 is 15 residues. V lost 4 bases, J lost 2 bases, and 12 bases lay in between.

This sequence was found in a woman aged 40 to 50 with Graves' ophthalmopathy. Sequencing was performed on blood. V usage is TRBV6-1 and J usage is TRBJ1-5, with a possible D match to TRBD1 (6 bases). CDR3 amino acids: CASSGSRQGNQPQHF. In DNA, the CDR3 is TGTGCCAGCAGTGGGAGTCGACAGGGCAATCAGCCCCAGCATTTT.